The sequence of this T cell receptor beta chain was determined in a study of cytomegalovirus exposure and HLA in healthy donors. In the study overall: Clustering assigned about 79% of the roughly 400 genotyped donors to the Caucasian-associated ancestry cluster.

Comments on this clone: Antigen unknown.

Findings and limits, study-wide: A later analysis showed HLA-associated TCR beta chains outstripping equally common others in clonal expansion. At a 0.05 false discovery rate, a later analysis found over 15,000 TCR beta sequences to be associated with HLA alleles.

PCR was performed using 60 Vbeta and 13 Jbeta primers. TCRdb's table, derived via immunoSEQ multiplex PCR, lists solely in-frame clones and lacks some. The repertoire holds roughly 150,000 clones, with more than 75% as singletons. CDR1 and CDR2 (germline): MGHRA, YSYEKL. The CDR3 spans 15 residues. V was cut by 7 bases and J by 2 bases, with 16 bases left in between. Sequenced: PBMCs. The chain carries TRBV4-1 and TRBJ2-3; unclear D gene. The sequence came from a girl aged 5-17 years in good health and CMV-seropositive. The CDR3 DNA follows: TGCGCCAGCACCGCTGAGTCCCGAGACACAGATACGCAGTATTTT. This sequence encodes CASTAESRDTDTQYF.